The 3 T cell receptor beta chains below were found in one sample sequenced in a study of regulatory T cells in long-lasting Graves disease. Specified time point: persistent/refractory GD, antithyroid drugs over 5 years with positive TRAb. Researchers made the TCR library from RNA that was extracted from PBMCs. Construction of TCR beta libraries relied on iRepertoire HTBI primers and on Arm-PCR targeting CDR3 regions. MiXCR was run by TCRdb on the multiplex PCR reads, yielding one entry per CDR3 protein. Of roughly 500,000 distinct CDR3 sequences listed, roughly 21% are singletons. The material sequenced was peripheral blood mononuclear cells (PBMCs), taken when the disease was refractory, from a patient treated with antithyroid drugs. The source of these receptors is a female donor with Graves disease.

This clonotype showed up just a few times. This rearrangement joins TRBV5-5 to TRBJ1-2; perhaps TRBD1 as D (5 bases). The CDR3 sequence is 15 residues long. Trimming took 4 bases from V and 8 from J, leaving 21 bases between them. From germline, CDR1 is SGHKS and CDR2 YYEKEE (reference sequence). The CDR3 reads CASSPERDGLGGYTF. The DNA of the CDR3 is TGTGCCAGCAGCCCCGAAAGGGACGGACTCGGGGGCTACACCTTC.

In its sample, this clonotype was seen a few times. The chain recombines TRBV5-6 with TRBJ1-1, with TRBD1 matching over 7 bases. The CDR3 has 16 residues. CDR1 is SGHDT and CDR2 is YYEEEE in the germline V gene. J was trimmed by 4 bases and V by 4 bases; bases with no gene match: 13. CDR3 protein: CASSIGQEGEITEAFF. The CDR3 nucleotides read TGTGCCAGCAGCATAGGACAGGAAGGGGAGATCACTGAAGCTTTCTTT.

As to this clonotype: It may be a read error: a sequence one base away is much more abundant. The chain recombines TRBV7-9 with TRBJ2-2; no reliable D call. Germline V CDR1 and CDR2: SEHNR, FQNEAQ (reference sequence). Trimming left V 0 bases short and J 3 bases short, with 14 bases between. There are 17 residues in the CDR3. CDR3 region: CASSLAFEQLDTGELFF. The CDR3, as DNA: TGTGCCAGCAGCTTAGCGTTTGAGCAGCTGGACACCGGGGAGCTGTTTTTT.